This T cell receptor beta chain was captured in a study of T cells after yellow fever vaccination. Comment on this clonotype: Its antigen is undetermined.

UMIs were added to TCR cDNA along with a universal primer site when it was made by 5'RACE template switching. TCRdb re-analysed the 5' RACE reads in MiXCR, keeping a single row per CDR3 protein. This table has under 700,000 distinct CDR3 sequences, roughly a sixth appearing once. This CDR3 spans 16 amino acids. After removal of 3 bases from V and 5 bases from J, the junction contained 10 bases not matched to a gene. CDR1 is KGHDR, CDR2 SFDVKD, per germline. Study-wide results and limits: Abundant clonotypes from the bulk population could contaminate FACS-sorted repertoires. Across the CD4 and CD8 compartments, a small share of clonotypes was present in both. In post-booster samples, most primary-vaccination clones reappeared (approximately 97% CD4, approximately 91% CD8).

The source is a man aged 18 to 29 who received the YFV17D yellow fever vaccine. The sequencing used PBMCs, collected 5 days after the first yellow fever vaccination. V is TRBV24-1 and J is TRBJ2-3, with TRBD2 identical over 7 bases. The CDR3 DNA reads TGTGCCACCAGTGATGCTACCGGGACTAAAGAAGATACGCAGTATTTT. It translates to CATSDATGTKEDTQYF.